These 8 T cell receptor beta chains were sequenced from one sample in a study of shared clonotypes between healthy human individuals. TCRdb keeps only in-frame clones here, not all; method: immunoSEQ multiplex PCR. The sample records some 360,000 clones, more than 60% being singletons. Sequencing was done on a sample of memory CD4+ T cells sorted from blood. Subset noted: CD45RA-negative fraction. These receptors were obtained from a young man in good health.

The chain carries TRBV11-2 and TRBJ2-1; 7 nucleotides line up with TRBD2. V lost 5 bases, J lost 3 bases, and 10 bases stayed unmatched. The germline CDR1 and CDR2 sequences are SGHAT and FQNNGV. The CDR3 runs 16 residues. CDR3 sequence: CASSMGGAGNYNEQFF. CDR3 DNA: TGTGCCAGCAGCATGGGAGGAGCGGGGAACTACAATGAGCAGTTCTTC.

The chain employs TRBV18 and TRBJ1-1, with 8 bases that match TRBD1. CDR1 is KGHSH and CDR2 is LQKENI in the germline V gene. V gave up 6 bases and J gave up 5 bases; unmatched junction bases: 5. CDR3 length: 13 residues. CDR3 loop: CASSQGAWTEAFF. CDR3 coding DNA: TGTGCCAGCTCCCAGGGGGCTTGGACTGAAGCTTTCTTT.

This clone was recorded once. This chain links TRBV5-6 with TRBJ2-5, with 9 nucleotides matching TRBD1. The CDR3 spans 17 residues. The V gene end was trimmed by 4 bases and the J gene end by 5 bases; junction bases not matched to a gene: 15. Looked up from germline, CDR1 is SGHDT and CDR2 is YYEEEE. CDR3 sequence: CASSPNPLYRGRETQYF. As DNA, the CDR3 is TGTGCCAGCAGCCCGAACCCCCTCTACAGGGGGCGGGAGACCCAGTACTTC.

The V call is TRBV2, the J call TRBJ2-7; tentatively, D is TRBD2 (5 bases). Germline CDR1 is SNHLY and CDR2 is FYNNEI. V was cut by 4 bases and J by 5 bases, with 15 bases left in between. This CDR3 region has 14 residues. In DNA form, the CDR3 reads TGTGCCAGCAGTGCCGGGGAGCTACTCCACGAGCAGTACTTC. This gives the protein CASSAGELLHEQYF.

V usage is TRBV7-6 and J usage is TRBJ2-2; TRBD1 matches 8 bases. CDR3 length: 15 amino acids. V lost 6 bases, J lost 0 bases, and 3 bases stayed unmatched. CDR1 SGHVS and CDR2 FNYEAQ come from the germline V gene. The CDR3 reads CASRKDRANTGELFF. CDR3 sequence (DNA): TGTGCCAGCAGAAAGGACAGGGCGAACACCGGGGAGCTGTTTTTT.

The V call is TRBV5-5, the J call TRBJ2-5; the match to TRBD2 covers 12 bases. The CDR3 runs 16 residues. With V trimmed by 4 bases and J by 5 bases, 9 bases remained unmatched. Per the germline V gene, CDR1 is SGHKS and CDR2 is YYEKEE (reference sequence). The CDR3 DNA follows: TGTGCCAGCAGCGAAAGACTAGCGGGAGACGCGGAGACCCAGTACTTC. Translating gives CASSERLAGDAETQYF.

The rearrangement uses TRBV6-1 and TRBJ1-1, with D possibly being TRBD1 (6 bases). Germline CDR1 is MNHNS and CDR2 is SASEGT. The CDR3 totals 13 residues. V was cut by 8 bases and J by 1 base, with 11 bases left in between. This chain's CDR3 is CASSDRPNTEAFF. The CDR3 bases are TGTGCCAGCTCGGACAGACCGAACACTGAAGCTTTCTTT.

The count of this clone is one. With a far larger clone one base away, a read error is the likely cause. The genes are TRBV11-2 and TRBJ2-2; D may be TRBD1 (5 bases). V lost 5 bases to trimming and J lost 6 bases, with 13 bases between them. The CDR3 runs to 14 residues. CDR1 and CDR2 from the germline V gene are SGHAT and FQNNGV. CDR3 sequence reads: CASSRQMLAGELFF. The CDR3 bases are TGTGCCAGCAGCCGACAGATGTTGGCCGGGGAGCTGTTTTTT.